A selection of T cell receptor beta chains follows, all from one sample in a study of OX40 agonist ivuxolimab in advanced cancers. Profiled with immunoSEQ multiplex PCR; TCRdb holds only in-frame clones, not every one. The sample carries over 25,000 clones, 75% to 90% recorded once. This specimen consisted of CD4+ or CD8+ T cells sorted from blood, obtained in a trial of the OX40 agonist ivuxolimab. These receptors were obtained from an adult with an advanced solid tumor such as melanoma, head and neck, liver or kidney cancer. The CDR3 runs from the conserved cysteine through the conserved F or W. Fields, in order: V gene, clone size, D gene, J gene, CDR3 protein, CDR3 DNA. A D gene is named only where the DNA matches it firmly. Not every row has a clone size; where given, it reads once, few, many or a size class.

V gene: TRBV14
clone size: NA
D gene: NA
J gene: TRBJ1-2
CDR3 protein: CASSQAGRTVNGYTF
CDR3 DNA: TGTGCCAGCAGCCAAGCAGGGCGGACGGTGAATGGCTACACCTTC

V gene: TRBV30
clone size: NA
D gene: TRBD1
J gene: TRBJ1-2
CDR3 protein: CAWSVLGQGFGGYTF
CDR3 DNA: TGTGCCTGGAGTGTATTGGGACAGGGTTTCGGTGGCTACACCTTC

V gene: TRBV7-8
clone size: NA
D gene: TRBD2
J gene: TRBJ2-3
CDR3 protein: CASSSLAGGPVGDTQYF
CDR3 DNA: TGTGCCAGCAGCTCGCTAGCGGGAGGGCCGGTGGGAGATACGCAGTATTTT

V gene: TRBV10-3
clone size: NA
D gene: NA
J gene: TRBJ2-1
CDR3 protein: CASTDTYNEQFF
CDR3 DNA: TGTGCCTCCACCGACACCTACAATGAGCAGTTCTTC

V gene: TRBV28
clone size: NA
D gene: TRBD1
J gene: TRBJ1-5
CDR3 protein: CASTLRGLDSNQPQHF
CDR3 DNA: TGTGCCAGCACCCTGAGGGGGCTAGATAGCAATCAGCCCCAGCATTTT

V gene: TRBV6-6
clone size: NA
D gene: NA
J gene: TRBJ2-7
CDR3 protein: CASSSPTIFDEQYF
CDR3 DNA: TGTGCCAGCAGTTCCCCGACGATCTTCGACGAGCAGTACTTC

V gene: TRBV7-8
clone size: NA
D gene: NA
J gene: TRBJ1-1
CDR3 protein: CASSQDGNTEAFF
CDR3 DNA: TGTGCCAGCAGCCAGGACGGGAACACTGAAGCTTTCTTT

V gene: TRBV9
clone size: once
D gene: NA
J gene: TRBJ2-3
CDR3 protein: CASHTGYGTDTQYF
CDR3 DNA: TGTGCCAGCCATACAGGGTACGGTACAGATACGCAGTATTTT

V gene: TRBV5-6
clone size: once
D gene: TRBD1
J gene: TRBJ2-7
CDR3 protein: CASSFGTGGYEQYF
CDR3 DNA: TGTGCCAGCAGCTTCGGGACAGGGGGCTACGAGCAGTACTTC

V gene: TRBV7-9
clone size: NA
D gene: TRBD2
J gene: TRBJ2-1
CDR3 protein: CASSLGLAGGHEQFF
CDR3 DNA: TGTGCCAGCAGTTTGGGACTAGCGGGAGGGCATGAGCAGTTCTTC

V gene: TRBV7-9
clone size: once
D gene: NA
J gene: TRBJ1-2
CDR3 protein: CASSLAFYGYTF
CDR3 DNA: TGTGCCAGCAGCTTAGCCTTCTATGGCTACACCTTC

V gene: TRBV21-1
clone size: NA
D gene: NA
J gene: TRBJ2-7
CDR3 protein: CASSNLMDGTYEQYF
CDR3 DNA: TGTGCCAGCAGCAATTTAATGGATGGTACCTACGAGCAGTACTTC

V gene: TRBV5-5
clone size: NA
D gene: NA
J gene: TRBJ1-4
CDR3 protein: CASSLVAFTNEKLFF
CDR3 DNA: TGTGCCAGCAGCTTGGTGGCCTTTACTAATGAAAAACTGTTTTTT

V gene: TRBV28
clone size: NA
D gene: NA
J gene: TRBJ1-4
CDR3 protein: CASRPTVTNEKLFF
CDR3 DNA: TGTGCCAGCAGGCCAACAGTGACTAATGAAAAACTGTTTTTT

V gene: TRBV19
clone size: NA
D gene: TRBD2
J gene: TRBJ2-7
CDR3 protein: CASPFISGRFHEQYF
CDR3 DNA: TGTGCCAGCCCATTTATTAGCGGGAGGTTCCACGAGCAGTACTTC

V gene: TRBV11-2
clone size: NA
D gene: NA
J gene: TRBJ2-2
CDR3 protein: CASSLSGVTGELFF
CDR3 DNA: TGTGCCAGCAGCTTATCAGGGGTCACCGGGGAGCTGTTTTTT

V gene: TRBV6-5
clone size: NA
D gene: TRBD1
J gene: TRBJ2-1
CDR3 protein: CASSPGQEYNEQFF
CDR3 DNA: TGTGCCAGCAGCCCGGGACAGGAATACAATGAGCAGTTCTTC

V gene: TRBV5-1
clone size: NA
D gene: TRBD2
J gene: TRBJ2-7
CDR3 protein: CASSSPQRGEYEQYF
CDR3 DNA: TGCGCCAGCAGCTCCCCACAGCGGGGAGAGTACGAGCAGTACTTC

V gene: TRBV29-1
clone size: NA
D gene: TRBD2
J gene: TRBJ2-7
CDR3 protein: CSVAGLTGTSSYEQYF
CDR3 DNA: TGCAGCGTTGCCGGACTGACCGGGACTAGCAGCTACGAGCAGTACTTC

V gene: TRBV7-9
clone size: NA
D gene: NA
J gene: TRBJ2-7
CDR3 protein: CASSRESEHEQYF
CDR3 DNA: TGTGCCAGCAGCCGGGAGAGCGAACACGAGCAGTACTTC

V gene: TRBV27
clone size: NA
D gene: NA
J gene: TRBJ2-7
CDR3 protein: CASSTIWRGRKEQYF
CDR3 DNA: TGTGCCAGCAGTACAATTTGGAGGGGACGAAAGGAGCAGTACTTC

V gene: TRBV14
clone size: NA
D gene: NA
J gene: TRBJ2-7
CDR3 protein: CASSPGTAIYEQYF
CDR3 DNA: TGTGCCAGCAGCCCCGGGACGGCCATCTACGAGCAGTACTTC

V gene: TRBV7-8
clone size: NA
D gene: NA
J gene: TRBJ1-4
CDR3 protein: CASSLALGRTGKEKLFF
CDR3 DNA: TGTGCCAGCAGCTTAGCGCTCGGCAGGACCGGGAAGGAAAAACTGTTTTTT

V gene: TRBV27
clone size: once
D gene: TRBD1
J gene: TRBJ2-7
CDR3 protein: CASSLPGQGIHEQYF
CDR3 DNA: TGTGCCAGCAGTTTACCCGGACAGGGCATTCACGAGCAGTACTTC

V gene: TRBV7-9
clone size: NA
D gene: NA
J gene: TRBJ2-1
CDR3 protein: CASSHPLGGHEQFF
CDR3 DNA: TGTGCCAGCAGCCACCCTCTGGGGGGCCATGAGCAGTTCTTC

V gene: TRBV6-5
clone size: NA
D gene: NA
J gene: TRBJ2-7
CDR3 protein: CASSYSNFASEYEQYF
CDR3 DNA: TGTGCCAGCAGTTACTCGAATTTTGCTAGCGAATACGAGCAGTACTTC

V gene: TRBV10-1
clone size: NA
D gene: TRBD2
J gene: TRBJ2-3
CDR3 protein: CASSQLAGGLTDTQYF
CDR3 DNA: TGCGCCAGCAGTCAATTAGCGGGAGGTCTTACAGATACGCAGTATTTT

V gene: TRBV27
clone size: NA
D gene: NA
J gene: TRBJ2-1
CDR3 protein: CASTPRAGQYNEQFF
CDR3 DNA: TGTGCCAGCACCCCCAGAGCGGGACAGTACAATGAGCAGTTCTTC

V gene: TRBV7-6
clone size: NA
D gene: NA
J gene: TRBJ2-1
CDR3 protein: CASSLEGPYNEQFF
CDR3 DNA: TGTGCCAGCAGCTTAGAAGGGCCATACAATGAGCAGTTCTTC

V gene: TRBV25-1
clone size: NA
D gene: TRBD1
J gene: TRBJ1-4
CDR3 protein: CASSRGQTREKLFF
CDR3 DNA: TGTGCCAGCAGTAGGGGGCAAACTCGTGAAAAACTGTTTTTT

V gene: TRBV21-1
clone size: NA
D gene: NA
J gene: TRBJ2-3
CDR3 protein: CASSKEKGVTDTQYF
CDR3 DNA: TGTGCCAGCAGCAAAGAAAAGGGAGTGACAGATACGCAGTATTTT

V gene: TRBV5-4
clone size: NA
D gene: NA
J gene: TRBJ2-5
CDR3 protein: CASSLWTYETQYF
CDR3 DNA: TGTGCCAGCAGCTTGTGGACTTACGAGACCCAGTACTTC

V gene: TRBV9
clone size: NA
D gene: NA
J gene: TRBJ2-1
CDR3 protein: CASSVVANEQFF
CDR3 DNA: TGTGCCAGCAGCGTAGTGGCTAACGAGCAGTTCTTC